A single sample gave rise to the 2 T cell receptor beta chains below, sequenced in a study of blood T cell repertoires in COVID-19. Sequencing used immunoSEQ multiplex PCR; TCRdb keeps in-frame clones, though not all of them. The table has about 150,000 clones, 84% seen once. Sample: peripheral blood. The source of these receptors is a woman older than 75 with COVID-19, enrolled during active disease.

The chain recombines TRBV29-1 with TRBJ2-7; no definite D call. V was trimmed by 7 bases and J by 2 bases, leaving 18 bases between them. The germline gives CDR1 SQVTM, CDR2 ANQGSEA. The CDR3 is 14 amino acids. CDR3 DNA: TGCAGCGGACTGGAGTCAGTTGGAGCCTACGAGCAGTACTTC. Protein product: CSGLESVGAYEQYF.

V usage is TRBV7-9 and J usage is TRBJ2-5; 12 bases match TRBD2. This CDR3 spans 15 amino acids. The ends lost 5 bases at V and 4 bases at J; junction bases unmatched: 5. Germline V gene lookup returns CDR1 SEHNR and CDR2 FQNEAQ (reference sequence). The CDR3 coding sequence is TGTGCCAGCAGCCCTAGCGGGAGGGCCTTAGAGACCCAGTACTTC. Residues: CASSPSGRALETQYF.